This T cell receptor (beta chain) was sequenced during a study of T cell responses to AZD1222 COVID-19 vaccine. Remarks on this clone: The antigen remains unidentified.

Data came from immunoSEQ multiplex PCR; TCRdb stores just in-frame clones and leaves some out. The data contain around 130,000 clones, 88% of them singletons. Findings and limits, study-wide: All repertoire sampling was performed exclusively after the peak T cell response. Females outnumbered males among donors, who were mostly white British; clonal diversity was possibly underestimated. Dominant CD4 TCR responses targeted spike regions 160-218 and 743-854. Two doses of AZD1222 preceded a rise in Spike-specific TCR breadth and depth.

Germline CDR1 is SGHVS and CDR2 is FQNEAQ. The V and J ends lost 5 bases and 4 bases respectively, with 17 bases between them. The length of the CDR3 is 15 residues. Material: peripheral blood, obtained on day 0 of MenACWY control vaccination. The sequence derives from an adult in good health. The chain employs TRBV7-8 and TRBJ1-2; tentative D call: TRBD1 (6 bases). CDR3 sequence (DNA): TGTGCCAGCAGCCAGGCGGCAGGGGAGGGCTATGGCTACACCTTC. Protein sequence: CASSQAAGEGYGYTF.